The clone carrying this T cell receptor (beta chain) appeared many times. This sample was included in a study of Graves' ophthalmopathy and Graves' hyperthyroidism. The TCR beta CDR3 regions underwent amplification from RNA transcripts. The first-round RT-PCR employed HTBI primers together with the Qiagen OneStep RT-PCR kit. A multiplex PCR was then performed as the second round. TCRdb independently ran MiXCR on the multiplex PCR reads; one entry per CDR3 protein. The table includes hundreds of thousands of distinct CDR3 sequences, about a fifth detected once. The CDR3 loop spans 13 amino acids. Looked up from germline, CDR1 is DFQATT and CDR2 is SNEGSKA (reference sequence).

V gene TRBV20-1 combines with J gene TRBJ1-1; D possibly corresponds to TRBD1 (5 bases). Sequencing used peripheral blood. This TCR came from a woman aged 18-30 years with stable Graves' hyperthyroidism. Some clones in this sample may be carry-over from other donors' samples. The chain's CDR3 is CLSKRDLNTEAFF. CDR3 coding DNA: TGCCTATCAAAAAGGGACCTTAACACTGAAGCTTTCTTT.